These T cell receptor beta chains were read from a single sample in a study of vaccination and CD4 T cells after COVID-19. No antigens are known for them. MiXCR was run by TCRdb on the PCR reads, yielding one entry per CDR3 protein. The top ten clones hold about 30% of a sample with fewer than 15,000 distinct CDR3 sequences, approximately 50% of them seen once. Sequencing input: CD4+ T cells from blood, cultured in vitro. All receptors come from a human donor who had recovered from COVID-19. Both conserved end residues are part of each CDR3. Each record gives: CDR3 protein, V gene, J gene.

CAISESSPGEWETQYF,TRBV10-3,TRBJ2-5
CASMGTRVNRWTEAFF,TRBV19,TRBJ1-1
CASSPAGGVSYEQYF,TRBV5-1,TRBJ2-7
CASSDGAAENTEAFF,TRBV10-1,TRBJ1-1
CASSLLGISYNEQFF,TRBV7-3,TRBJ2-1
CATSDQTSGDTDTQYF,TRBV24-1,TRBJ2-3
CASSPGTGGYEQYF,TRBV7-2,TRBJ2-7
CASNRDFPNTGELFF,TRBV28,TRBJ2-2
CSAGPNSGTFGNNEQFF,TRBV20-1,TRBJ2-1
CASSPRSQPKGAKNIQYF,TRBV18,TRBJ2-4
CASKGVLIDTQYF,TRBV7-6,TRBJ2-3
CASRLAGGGTQYF,TRBV6-1,TRBJ2-3
CASSLSGKETQYF,TRBV11-2,TRBJ2-5
CSVVGGEGTQYF,TRBV29-1,TRBJ2-3
CASSLSGRPYNEQFF,TRBV28,TRBJ2-1
CASSEQGRDTQYF,TRBV5-4,TRBJ2-3
CASSRTGWAASSYEQYF,TRBV28,TRBJ2-7
CASSRGQGKNQPQHF,TRBV7-6,TRBJ1-5
CASSEGLDPNQPQHF,TRBV6-1,TRBJ1-5
CASSVLPGQGDEKLFF,TRBV19,TRBJ1-4
CASSKGTGDEAFF,TRBV19,TRBJ1-1
CAPRGRGNQPQHF,TRBV6-1,TRBJ1-5
CASKPGANVLTF,TRBV2,TRBJ2-6
CASSKDRGRNTGELFF,TRBV7-3,TRBJ2-2
CASSPRPGTGGSFDYGYTF,TRBV18,TRBJ1-2
CASSPTAGRGLETQYF,TRBV18,TRBJ2-5
CATSRDRGLQETQYF,TRBV15,TRBJ2-5